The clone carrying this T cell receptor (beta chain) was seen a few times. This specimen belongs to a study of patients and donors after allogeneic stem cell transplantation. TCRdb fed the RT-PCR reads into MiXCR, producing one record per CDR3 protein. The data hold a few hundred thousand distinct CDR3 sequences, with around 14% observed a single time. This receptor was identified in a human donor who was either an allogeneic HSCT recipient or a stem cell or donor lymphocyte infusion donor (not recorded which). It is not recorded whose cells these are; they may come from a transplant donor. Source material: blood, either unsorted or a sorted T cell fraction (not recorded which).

CDR3 amino acids: CASSLGWRGSYEQYF. The CDR3 DNA reads TGTGCCAGCAGCTTAGGTTGGAGGGGTAGTTACGAGCAGTACTTC. The V call is TRBV11-2, the J call TRBJ2-7; maybe TRBD2 (6 bases). V shed 1 base and J shed 4 bases, with 14 bases lying between them. The V gene's germline CDR1 is SGHAT and CDR2 FQNNGV. CDR3 length: 15 amino acids.